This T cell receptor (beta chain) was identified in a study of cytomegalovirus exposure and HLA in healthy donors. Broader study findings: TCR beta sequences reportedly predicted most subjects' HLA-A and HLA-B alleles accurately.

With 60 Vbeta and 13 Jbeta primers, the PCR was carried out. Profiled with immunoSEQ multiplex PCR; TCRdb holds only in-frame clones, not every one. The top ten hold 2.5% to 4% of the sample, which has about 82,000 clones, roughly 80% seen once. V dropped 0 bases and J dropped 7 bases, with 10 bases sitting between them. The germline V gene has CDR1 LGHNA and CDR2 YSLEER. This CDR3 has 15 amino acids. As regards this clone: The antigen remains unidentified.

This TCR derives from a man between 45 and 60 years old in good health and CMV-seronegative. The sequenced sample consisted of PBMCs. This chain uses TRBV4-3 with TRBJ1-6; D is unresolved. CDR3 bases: TGCGCCAGCAGCCAAGAGCCGGAGTCGAATTCACCCCTCCACTTT. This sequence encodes CASSQEPESNSPLHF.